Listed below are T cell receptor beta chains from one sample, sequenced in a study of blood T cell repertoires in COVID-19. Method: immunoSEQ multiplex PCR; TCRdb's copy keeps in-frame clones and lacks some. The sample shows over 110,000 clones, approximately 80% of them seen only once. Source material: peripheral blood. The receptors here all came from a woman in her fifties or sixties with acute or convalescent COVID-19. The conserved cysteine and the conserved F or W are not part of the CDR3 here. Fields, in order: CDR3 protein, clone size, V gene, J gene. Clone sizes are given selectively: once, few, many, or a class where the clone is expanded.

ASSRGVVDTQY	.	TRBV9	TRBJ2-3
ASSDWDRGRYEQY	.	TRBV6-1	TRBJ2-7
ASSLGGGNHNEQY	few	TRBV7-2	TRBJ2-7
ASSEGTSGRRTDTQY	.	TRBV6-1	TRBJ2-3
SAAHSAYEQY	.	TRBV29-1	TRBJ2-7
ASSAAGSEQF	.	TRBV11-2	TRBJ2-1
ASSQPSTVPNQPQH	.	TRBV6-6	TRBJ1-5
ASGRQANEKLF	.	TRBV6-5	TRBJ1-4
ASSVAGAYEQF	.	TRBV10-1	TRBJ2-1
ASSSEGVGVGSYEQY	.	TRBV4-2	TRBJ2-7
ASSVYSGRPIGSYNEQF	.	TRBV19	TRBJ2-1
ASSSLQGGDYEQY	few	TRBV27	TRBJ2-7
ASSTIRAREQY	.	TRBV6-5	TRBJ2-7
ASSPLLSGSSYEQY	.	TRBV7-9	TRBJ2-7
ASSQEGIGNTIY	.	TRBV7-9	TRBJ1-3
ASSQVQGAPNYGYT	.	TRBV3-1/TRBV3-2	TRBJ1-2
ASSDSGRADTQY	.	TRBV19	TRBJ2-3
ASSLAGGSSEQF	.	TRBV5-1	TRBJ2-1
ASSPGTSGSYEQY	.	TRBV9	TRBJ2-7
ASTKDHQGYGYT	.	TRBV6-5	TRBJ1-2
ASSERLLAYEQY	few	TRBV6-1	TRBJ2-7
AITRMVNTEAF	.	TRBV10-3	TRBJ1-1
ASSLGRGAGYT	.	TRBV12-3/TRBV12-4	TRBJ1-2
SVGRGYSYEQY	.	TRBV29-1	TRBJ2-7
ASSLRTPKETQY	.	TRBV5-1	TRBJ2-5